This T cell receptor beta chain was identified during a study of shared clonotypes between healthy human individuals. Study details: Aged 18 to 49, the donors were a couple of women and a few men.

The CDR3 runs 14 residues. Looked up from germline, CDR1 is SGHDN and CDR2 is FVKESK. V dropped 1 base and J dropped 3 bases, with 4 bases sitting between them. Measured with immunoSEQ multiplex PCR; TCRdb has only the in-frame clones, and not every one. This table has 450,000 to 600,000 clones, roughly 85% appearing once. This chain uses TRBV14 with TRBJ1-6; D not certain. Specimen: PBMCs. The receptor comes from a woman between 40 and 55 years old in good health. Some clones in this sample may be carry-over from other donors' samples. The DNA of the CDR3 is TGTGCCAGCAGCCAAGGACTCTATAATTCACCCCTCCACTTT. Translating it yields CASSQGLYNSPLHF.